The sequence of this TCR beta chain was determined in a study of blood T cell repertoires in COVID-19. The overall study: Samples representing acute and convalescent COVID-19 were sourced from the United States, Italy and Spain. Sample material is recorded as cDNA or gDNA derived from T cells, B-cell-depleted T cells, or PBMCs.

Living in 24 US areas, the participants were between roughly 18 and 90 years of age. Each recovered donor of Cohort 3 presented with two negative PCRs, clearance, or symptom resolution. V shed 4 bases and J 4 bases; nucleotides not matched to a gene: 7. This CDR3 spans 16 amino acids. Germline assignment: CDR1 SGHTA and CDR2 FQGNSA. Produced via immunoSEQ multiplex PCR; TCRdb's table is partial and in-frame only. The data show around 120,000 clones, 75% to 90% seen once. The TCR comes from a woman aged 50 to 65 who had recovered from COVID-19. The sequenced sample consisted of PBMCs or T cells enriched from blood (not recorded which). The chain combines TRBV7-2 with TRBJ2-2; 9 positions match TRBD1. The CDR3 region has the DNA TGTGCCAGCAGCTCGACAGGGGGTTCGATCACCGGGGAGCTGTTTTTT. It yields the protein CASSSTGGSITGELFF.